This passage covers 31 T cell receptor beta chains from one sample sequenced in a study of cytomegalovirus exposure and HLA in healthy donors. TCRdb's table, derived via immunoSEQ multiplex PCR, lists solely in-frame clones and lacks some. The repertoire includes 210,000 or so clones, 80% to 90% of them detected once, and over 2.5% sits in the top ten. The sequenced sample consisted of PBMCs. These receptors were taken from a woman aged 18 to 35 in good health and CMV-seronegative.

The V gene is TRBV2, the J gene TRBJ2-1; D is ambiguous. V was shortened by 10 bases and J by 5 bases, with 9 bases between the two germline ends. Germline V gene sequence: CDR1 SNHLY, CDR2 FYNNEI. CDR3 length: 11 amino acids. CDR3 DNA sequence: TGTGCCACCACCCCAGACAATGAGCAGTTCTTC. It translates to CATTPDNEQFF. Based on the CDR3 plus reference TRBV2 and TRBJ2-1, the full variable domain is EPEVTQTPSHQVTQMGQEVILRCVPISNHLYFYWYRQILGQKVEFLVSFYNNEISEKSEIFDDQFSVERPDGSNFTLKIRSTKLEDSAMYFCATTPDNEQFFGPGTRLTVL.

V gene TRBV19 combines with J gene TRBJ2-1; D remains unclear. Germline V gives CDR1 LNHDA, CDR2 SQIVND (reference sequence). Trimming cost V 5 bases and J 0 bases, with 11 bases left between them. The CDR3 has 15 amino acids. CDR3 in DNA: TGTGCCAGTAGTGTGACTTCATCCTCCTACAATGAGCAGTTCTTC. Its protein product is CASSVTSSSYNEQFF.

The chain joins TRBV11-2 to TRBJ2-7; TRBD1 is a possible D gene (6 bases). The germline CDR1 and CDR2 sequences are SGHAT and FQNNGV. CDR3 length equals 12 residues. V dropped 4 bases and J dropped 5 bases, with 9 bases sitting between them. The CDR3 reads CASSSYRDEQYF. The CDR3 nucleotides read TGTGCCAGCAGCTCCTACAGGGACGAGCAGTACTTC.

The chain uses TRBV28 and TRBJ2-7, with D perhaps matching TRBD1 (6 bases). Germline assignment: CDR1 MDHEN and CDR2 SYDVKM. The germline V and J ends were trimmed by 7 bases and 2 bases, with 18 bases remaining between them. The CDR3 runs to 15 residues. CDR3 nucleotides: TGTGCCAGCACCGCGCCAAGACAGGAGACCTACGAGCAGTACTTC. It translates to CASTAPRQETYEQYF.

The genes are TRBV6-4 and TRBJ2-1; 11 bases map to TRBD2. With V trimmed by 4 bases and J by 5 bases, 4 bases remained unmatched. The CDR3 is made up of 15 amino acids. CDR1 and CDR2 from the germline V gene are MRHNA and SNTAGT. This CDR3 is CASSVGLAGNNEQFF. DNA for the CDR3: TGTGCCAGCAGTGTAGGACTAGCGGGTAACAATGAGCAGTTCTTC.

The gene calls are TRBV4-1 and TRBJ2-1; 7 nucleotides align to TRBD2. The CDR3 extends over 17 amino acids. J was trimmed by 6 bases and V by 3 bases; bases with no gene match: 14. Germline assignment: CDR1 MGHRA and CDR2 YSYEKL. CDR3 sequence (DNA): TGCGCCAGCAGCCAGGTCCGGGCGGGAGTACGGATCAATGAGCAGTTCTTC. Amino acids: CASSQVRAGVRINEQFF.

This chain joins TRBV7-2 and TRBJ2-1; 7 bases match TRBD2. The germline V gene encodes CDR1 SGHTA and CDR2 FQGNSA. With V trimmed by 5 bases and J by 14 bases, 15 bases remained unmatched. This CDR3 spans 14 amino acids. This CDR3 reads CASSPRPTSADKFF. As DNA, the CDR3 is TGTGCCAGCAGCCCTCGTCCAACTAGCGCGGACAAGTTCTTC.

The CDR3 coding sequence is TGTGCCAGCCGACCGGGACAGGGAACCGGGGAGCTGTTTTTT. The encoded protein is CASRPGQGTGELFF. V gene TRBV19 combines with J gene TRBJ2-2; TRBD1 agrees at 9 bases. This CDR3 is 14 amino acids long. After removal of 9 bases from V and 5 bases from J, the junction contained 7 bases not matched to a gene. CDR1 LNHDA and CDR2 SQIVND come from the germline V gene (reference sequence).

This chain connects TRBV11-2 to TRBJ2-5; 10 bases align to TRBD2. This CDR3 comprises 18 residues. Trimming took 1 base from V and 4 from J; bases not matched to a gene: 12. CDR1 and CDR2 (germline): SGHAT, FQNNGV. The CDR3 bases are TGTGCCAGCAGCTTAGTTCGCCCTAGCGGGAGAAGGGCAGAGACCCAGTACTTC. Translated: CASSLVRPSGRRAETQYF.

The chain is built from TRBV2 and TRBJ2-7; D is ambiguous. This CDR3 contains 14 residues. Germline assignment: CDR1 SNHLY and CDR2 FYNNEI. Trimming stripped 4 bases from V and 0 bases from J, with 10 bases between. The DNA for the CDR3 is TGTGCCAGCAGTGGGAGCGCTACCTCCTACGAGCAGTACTTC. Residues: CASSGSATSYEQYF.

This chain uses TRBV29-1 with TRBJ2-1, with D maybe TRBD2 (5 bases). Germline CDR1 reads SQVTM; CDR2 reads ANQGSEA. V dropped 0 bases and J dropped 5 bases, with 11 bases sitting between them. The CDR3 consists of 14 residues. The CDR3 spells CSVEDGNGDNEQFF. The CDR3 DNA is TGCAGCGTTGAAGATGGGAACGGGGACAATGAGCAGTTCTTC.

This chain connects TRBV21-1 to TRBJ1-5. TRBV21-1 is a pseudogene. This CDR3 has 14 residues. Written as DNA, the CDR3 is TGTGCCAGCAGCAAACGGGAAGGGCATCAGCCCCAGCATTTT. Translated, it gives CASSKREGHQPQHF.

This rearrangement joins TRBV18 to TRBJ2-5; D not certain. CDR1 is KGHSH and CDR2 is LQKENI in the germline V gene. With 3 bases removed from V and 5 bases from J, the gap between germline ends came to 13 bases. The CDR3 loop spans 14 amino acids. The CDR3 loop reads CASSPGSGLETQYF. The CDR3 nucleotides read TGTGCCAGCTCACCCGGTTCTGGTCTTGAGACCCAGTACTTC.

V usage is TRBV4-3 and J usage is TRBJ1-4, with a tentative D call TRBD1 (5 bases). The germline V gene encodes CDR1 LGHNA and CDR2 YSLEER. V gave up 0 bases and J gave up 8 bases, with 16 bases separating them. CDR3 length: 16 amino acids. The CDR3 region is CASSQDSAGYREKLFF. CDR3 bases: TGCGCCAGCAGCCAAGATTCGGCAGGGTATAGGGAAAAACTGTTTTTT.

This sequence joins TRBV30 and TRBJ1-2; unclear D gene. V lost 0 bases to trimming and J lost 4 bases, with 12 bases between them. Germline V lookup: CDR1 GTSNPN, CDR2 SVGIG (reference sequence). The CDR3 has 14 residues. The CDR3 sequence: CAWSVELFGYGYTF. The CDR3 DNA reads TGTGCCTGGAGTGTGGAGTTATTCGGCTATGGCTACACCTTC. Complete variable domain (other parts from reference TRBV30 and TRBJ1-2): SQTIHQWPATLVQPVGSPLSLECTVEGTSNPNLYWYRQAAGRGLQLLFYSVGIGQISSEVPQNLSASRPQDRQFILSSKKLLLSDSGFYLCAWSVELFGYGYTFGSGTRLTVV.

The chain uses TRBV4-1 and TRBJ2-3; 14 bases are shared with TRBD2. The ends lost 4 bases at V and 1 base at J; junction bases unmatched: 1. Germline CDR1 is MGHRA and CDR2 is YSYEKL. The CDR3 runs 16 residues. The CDR3 sequence is CASSPTSGRGTDTQYF. The CDR3 DNA is TGCGCCAGCAGCCCGACTAGCGGGAGGGGCACAGATACGCAGTATTTT.

The CDR3 DNA sequence: TGCGCCAGCAGCTTGGGACTAGCGGGATCATACGAGCAGTACTTC. Protein sequence: CASSLGLAGSYEQYF. The genes are TRBV5-1 and TRBJ2-7, with 11 bases lining up with TRBD2. This CDR3 spans 15 amino acids. V gave up 0 bases and J gave up 4 bases; unmatched junction bases: 3. Germline-derived CDR1 and CDR2 are SGHRS and YFSETQ. Full variable domain (rest looked up from reference TRBV5-1 and TRBJ2-7): KAGVTQTPRYLIKTRGQQVTLSCSPISGHRSVSWYQQTPGQGLQFLFEYFSETQRNKGNFPGRFSGRQFSNSRSEMNVSTLELGDSALYLCASSLGLAGSYEQYFGPGTRLTVT.

The chain recombines TRBV9 with TRBJ1-2, with 8 positions matching TRBD1. Per the germline V gene, CDR1 is SGDLS and CDR2 is YYNGEE. Losses at the gene ends were 3 bases for V and 8 bases for J; bases not matched to a gene: 6. CDR3 length: 13 amino acids. CDR3 loop: CASSGTPGGGYTF. The DNA of the CDR3 is TGTGCCAGCAGCGGTACCCCAGGGGGCGGCTACACCTTC.

This rearrangement joins TRBV6-1 to TRBJ1-1; unclear D gene. The V gene lost 2 bases and the J gene lost 0 bases, with 10 bases spanning the gap. Germline V CDR1 and CDR2: MNHNS, SASEGT. This CDR3 comprises 15 residues. In nucleotides, the CDR3 is TGTGCCAGCAGTGAATCAGCGGACCTGAACACTGAAGCTTTCTTT. It encodes CASSESADLNTEAFF.

The rearrangement links TRBV6-5 to TRBJ2-5; tentative D call: TRBD2 (5 bases). The germline CDR1 and CDR2 sequences are MNHEY and SVGAGI. Trimming removed 5 bases from V and 1 base from J, with 8 bases in between. The CDR3 runs to 13 residues. CDR3 in amino acids: CASSPDFQETQYF. The CDR3 DNA is TGTGCCAGCAGTCCGGACTTCCAAGAGACCCAGTACTTC.

V is TRBV5-1 and J is TRBJ1-2, with 9 bases that match TRBD1. Germline V gene sequence: CDR1 SGHRS, CDR2 YFSETQ. Trimming took 4 bases from V and 12 from J; bases not matched to a gene: 7. The CDR3 has 12 amino acids. CDR3 protein: CASSRTGEVDTF. CDR3 nucleotide sequence: TGCGCCAGCAGCAGGACAGGGGAAGTCGACACCTTC. Full variable domain (outside the CDR3, taken from reference TRBV5-1 and TRBJ1-2): KAGVTQTPRYLIKTRGQQVTLSCSPISGHRSVSWYQQTPGQGLQFLFEYFSETQRNKGNFPGRFSGRQFSNSRSEMNVSTLELGDSALYLCASSRTGEVDTFGSGTRLTVV.

The chain employs TRBV7-2 and TRBJ2-1, with a tentative D call TRBD2 (5 bases). V was shortened by 1 base and J by 4 bases, with 14 bases between the two germline ends. CDR3 size: 16 residues. Germline lookup yields CDR1 SGHTA and CDR2 FQGNSA. CDR3: CASSLVGGRTYNEQFF. As DNA, the CDR3 is TGTGCCAGCAGCTTAGTTGGCGGGCGTACATACAATGAGCAGTTCTTC.

V gene TRBV2 combines with J gene TRBJ2-2; no clear D gene. Germline loops: CDR1 SNHLY, CDR2 FYNNEI. The CDR3 runs to 13 residues. Trimming stripped 8 bases from V and 1 base from J, with 8 bases between. CDR3 in DNA: TGTGCCAGCGCGGTAGAGAACACCGGGGAGCTGTTTTTT. Translating gives CASAVENTGELFF.

The chain joins TRBV10-3 to TRBJ2-7; a weak D match, TRBD1 (6 bases). The CDR3 is 14 amino acids. The germline CDR1 and CDR2 sequences are ENHRY and SYGVKD. V was trimmed by 6 bases and J by 4 bases, leaving 16 bases between them. The CDR3 sequence is CAIRRTIQGYEQYF. The CDR3 coding sequence is TGTGCCATCAGGCGAACTATTCAGGGGTACGAGCAGTACTTC.

This chain links TRBV6-1 with TRBJ2-6; 7 bases map to TRBD2. Looked up from germline, CDR1 is MNHNS and CDR2 is SASEGT. The trim removed 7 bases at V and 2 bases at J, leaving 2 bases unmatched. There are 14 residues in the CDR3. The CDR3 is CASNGGTGANVLTF. The CDR3 DNA is TGTGCCAGCAACGGGGGGACTGGGGCCAACGTCCTGACTTTC.

This rearrangement joins TRBV7-8 to TRBJ1-5, with 8 bases fitting TRBD1. CDR1 is SGHVS and CDR2 is FQNEAQ in the germline V gene. V shed 4 bases and J 7 bases; nucleotides not matched to a gene: 12. The CDR3 has 16 amino acids. CDR3 amino acids: CASSSQIQGGRQPQHF. The CDR3 bases are TGTGCCAGCAGCTCCCAGATACAGGGGGGGAGGCAGCCCCAGCATTTT.

The chain has TRBV29-1 and TRBJ2-1; 8 bases align to TRBD2. The CDR3 is made up of 15 amino acids. CDR1 and CDR2 (germline): SQVTM, ANQGSEA. J gave up 3 bases and V 6 bases, and 10 bases lay outside the gene matches. The CDR3 region is CSVVSGRGDYNEQFF. As DNA, the CDR3 is TGCAGCGTAGTCAGCGGGAGAGGGGACTACAATGAGCAGTTCTTC.

The sample holds one count of this clone. One junction end does not reproduce the germline sequence, and a read error may be involved. CDR3 protein: CASSVGGGDLSYNEQFF. The CDR3 DNA reads TGTGCTAGCAGCGTAGGCGGAGGCGACCTCTCCTACAATGAGCAGTTCTTC. The chain links TRBV9 to TRBJ2-1, with D perhaps matching TRBD2 (5 bases). Germline V CDR1 and CDR2: SGDLS, YYNGEE. The CDR3 is 17 residues long.

The rearrangement joins TRBV13 to TRBJ2-7; no clear D gene. This CDR3 contains 13 residues. Per the germline V gene, CDR1 is PRHDT and CDR2 is FYEKMQ (reference sequence). V lost 0 bases and J lost 2, with 5 bases in between. CDR3 nucleotide sequence: TGTGCCAGCAGCTTAGGCCGGGCCTACGAGCAGTACTTC. It yields the protein CASSLGRAYEQYF. The full variable domain, in which reference TRBV13 and TRBJ2-7 provide the parts outside the CDR3, is AAGVIQSPRHLIKEKRETATLKCYPIPRHDTVYWYQQGPGQDPQFLISFYEKMQSDKGSIPDRFSAQQFSDYHSELNMSSLELGDSALYFCASSLGRAYEQYFGPGTRLTVT.

The chain joins TRBV2 to TRBJ2-1; TRBD2 agrees at 10 bases. The CDR3 is 18 amino acids. Losses at the gene ends were 1 base for V and 5 bases for J; bases not matched to a gene: 11. Per germline, CDR1 SNHLY and CDR2 FYNNEI. The CDR3, as DNA: TGTGCCAGCAGTGAAGTTTTTATTGAGCGGGAGGGAAACAATGAGCAGTTCTTC. It codes for CASSEVFIEREGNNEQFF.

The chain has TRBV4-1 and TRBJ2-2, with TRBD1 identical over 10 bases. The germline V gene encodes CDR1 MGHRA and CDR2 YSYEKL. The CDR3 runs 18 residues. V trimming: 4 bases; J trimming: 0 bases; junction bases outside the gene matches: 8. The CDR3 region has the DNA TGCGCCAGCAGCCGGCGGGACAGGGGCAACGCGAACACCGGGGAGCTGTTTTTT. It translates to CASSRRDRGNANTGELFF.